A selection of T cell receptor beta chains follows, all from one sample in a study of T cell responses to AZD1222 COVID-19 vaccine. Data came from immunoSEQ multiplex PCR; TCRdb stores just in-frame clones and leaves some out. The sample carries 45,000 to 55,000 clones, approximately 79% recorded once. Sequenced here: peripheral blood, sampled on day 0 of MenACWY control vaccination. Every receptor here comes from an adult in good health. The CDR3 runs from the conserved cysteine through the conserved F or W. The D gene is left open where the match is weak. Clone sizes are given selectively: once, few, many, or a class where the clone is expanded.

clone size	V gene	J gene	D gene	CDR3 protein	CDR3 DNA
NA	TRBV25-1	TRBJ1-5	NA	CASSESLNQPQHF	TGTGCCAGCAGTGAATCTCTCAATCAGCCCCAGCATTTT
NA	TRBV12-3/TRBV12-4	TRBJ2-5	NA	CASSSTATKTQYF	TGTGCCAGCAGTTCTACAGCGACAAAGACCCAGTACTTC
NA	TRBV25-1	TRBJ2-2	TRBD1	CASSESQGASGELFF	TGTGCCAGCAGTGAATCACAGGGGGCCTCCGGGGAGCTGTTTTTT
NA	TRBV5-1	TRBJ2-1	TRBD2	CASSFYRTSGTRGEQFF	TGCGCCAGCAGCTTCTATCGGACTAGCGGGACCAGAGGTGAGCAGTTCTTC
few	TRBV12-3/TRBV12-4	TRBJ1-1	TRBD1	CASTNTGGAFF	TGTGCCAGCACTAATACAGGGGGAGCTTTCTTT
NA	TRBV5-1	TRBJ2-1	TRBD1	CASSLAGTGNEQFF	TGCGCCAGCAGCTTGGCAGGGACAGGGAATGAGCAGTTCTTC
few	TRBV19	TRBJ1-1	NA	CASSIEGVDTEAFF	TGTGCCAGTAGTATAGAGGGGGTGGACACTGAAGCTTTCTTT
NA	TRBV5-4	TRBJ1-4	NA	CASSRSHFNEKLFF	TGTGCCAGCAGCAGGTCCCACTTCAATGAAAAACTGTTTTTT
NA	TRBV19	TRBJ2-3	TRBD2	CASSIATSGGAVSTDTQYF	TGTGCCAGTAGTATAGCGACTAGCGGGGGGGCCGTCTCCACAGATACGCAGTATTTT
NA	TRBV6-5	TRBJ1-2	NA	CASSPPTGPIYGYTF	TGTGCCAGCAGTCCCCCGACAGGACCGATCTATGGCTACACCTTC
NA	TRBV12-3/TRBV12-4	TRBJ2-7	NA	CASSLRRFYEQYF	TGTGCCAGCAGTTTAAGACGCTTCTACGAGCAGTACTTC
few	TRBV10-2	TRBJ1-6	NA	CASSGWDQLMNSPLHF	TGCGCCAGCAGTGGGTGGGATCAGCTGATGAATTCACCCCTCCACTTT
NA	TRBV25-1	TRBJ2-4	NA	CASSDRGTAKNIQYF	TGTGCCAGCAGTGATCGAGGGACCGCAAAAAACATTCAGTACTTC
NA	TRBV19	TRBJ2-2	TRBD1	CASKGQGNTGELFF	TGTGCCAGTAAGGGACAGGGGAACACCGGGGAGCTGTTTTTT
NA	TRBV12-5	TRBJ1-1	NA	CASGREKGEAFF	TGTGCTAGTGGTCGGGAGAAAGGTGAAGCTTTCTTT
NA	TRBV19	TRBJ1-2	NA	CASSMAIHLSNYGYTF	TGTGCCAGTAGTATGGCGATACACCTCAGCAACTATGGCTACACCTTC
few	TRBV4-1	TRBJ2-5	TRBD2	CASSQSPTSWKETQYF	TGCGCCAGCAGCCAATCCCCGACTAGCTGGAAAGAGACCCAGTACTTC
once	TRBV12-3/TRBV12-4	TRBJ2-1	NA	CASSWGDTEEQFF	TGTGCCAGCAGTTGGGGCGATACAGAGGAGCAGTTCTTC
NA	TRBV5-1	TRBJ1-2	TRBD1	CASSPGTGVSNYGYTF	TGCGCCAGCAGCCCCGGGACAGGCGTTTCTAACTATGGCTACACCTTC
NA	TRBV30	TRBJ2-7	NA	CAWTGQPGIYEQYF	TGTGCCTGGACCGGACAGCCAGGAATCTACGAGCAGTACTTC
once	TRBV4-1	TRBJ1-2	TRBD1	CASSSDPGGDYGYTF	TGCGCCAGCAGCTCCGACCCAGGGGGCGACTATGGCTACACCTTC
NA	TRBV2	TRBJ1-6	NA	CASSEQGRQSPLHF	TGTGCCAGCAGTGAACAAGGCAGGCAATCACCCCTCCACTTT